What follows are 32 T cell receptor beta chains derived from one specimen sequenced in a study of long-term antiretroviral therapy in people with HIV. A v3.0 immunoSEQ assay was performed at survey level. Some clones are missing from TCRdb's copy, which holds only in-frame ones; the method was immunoSEQ multiplex PCR. The data hold over 40,000 clones, with 85% to 95% observed a single time. This specimen consisted of unsorted PBMCs, obtained around 9.2 years after starting antiretroviral therapy. The receptors stem from a man aged 30 to 45 with HIV.

The J gene is TRBJ2-1, the V gene TRBV29-1; 7 bases are a match to TRBD2. V shed 7 bases and J 1 base; nucleotides not matched to a gene: 7. The CDR3 extends over 14 amino acids. Per germline, CDR1 SQVTM and CDR2 ANQGSEA. DNA of the CDR3: TGCAGCGCCCGGCCGGGGGGTTCCTACAATGAGCAGTTCTTC. Translation gives CSARPGGSYNEQFF.

The rearrangement joins TRBV7-3 to TRBJ2-3; D is perhaps TRBD1 (5 bases). V was clipped by 5 bases and J by 3 bases, with 6 bases between them. Per germline, CDR1 SGHTA and CDR2 FQGTGA. CDR3 length: 12 amino acids. In DNA, the CDR3 is TGTGCCAGCAGCCCAGGGACAGATACGCAGTATTTT. Its translation is CASSPGTDTQYF.

The chain links TRBV7-2 to TRBJ2-2; no clear D gene. The V end was cut by 1 base, the J end by 10 bases, with 19 bases between. Per germline, CDR1 SGHTA and CDR2 FQGNSA. The CDR3 loop spans 16 amino acids. The CDR3 here is CASSLEGPRPKEELFF. CDR3 bases: TGTGCCAGCAGCTTAGAAGGACCCCGGCCGAAGGAGGAGCTGTTTTTT.

The rearrangement joins TRBV11-2 to TRBJ1-1; D not resolved. CDR1 SGHAT and CDR2 FQNNGV come from the germline V gene. Deletions cut 4 bases from V and 6 bases from J, with 12 bases between. There are 13 residues in the CDR3. DNA of the CDR3: TGTGCCAGCAGCTCGGATCGCGAGGCTGAAGCTTTCTTT. Its translation is CASSSDREAEAFF.

This chain uses TRBV7-6 with TRBJ2-5, with 7 bases identical to TRBD2. V was pared by 5 bases and J by 5 bases, with 11 bases of the junction left unmatched. Germline-derived CDR1 and CDR2 are SGHVS and FNYEAQ. The CDR3 consists of 15 residues. The CDR3 loop is CASSISGVGTETQYF. The CDR3 coding sequence is TGTGCCAGCAGCATCAGCGGGGTGGGTACTGAGACCCAGTACTTC. Based on the CDR3 plus reference TRBV7-6 and TRBJ2-5, the full variable domain is GAGVSQSPRYKVTKRGQDVALRCDPISGHVSLYWYRQALGQGPEFLTYFNYEAQQDKSGLPNDRFSAERPEGSISTLTIQRTEQRDSAMYRCASSISGVGTETQYFGPGTRLLVL.

The sample holds one count of this clone. The chain uses TRBV6-5 and TRBJ2-2; the D gene is possibly TRBD1 (5 bases). This CDR3 comprises 16 residues. The V gene's germline CDR1 is MNHEY and CDR2 SVGAGI. Trimming took 4 bases from V and 1 from J, leaving 13 bases between them. The CDR3 spells CASSSTGTLNTGELFF. The CDR3 coding sequence is TGTGCCAGCAGTTCTACAGGAACTTTGAACACCGGGGAGCTGTTTTTT.

The chain has TRBV6-5 and TRBJ1-3; D is uncertain. The CDR3 sequence is 16 residues long. Germline V gives CDR1 MNHEY, CDR2 SVGAGI. V lost 0 bases and J 2 bases, leaving 11 bases between the germline ends. CDR3 protein: CASSYSIRGPGNTIYF. CDR3 DNA sequence: TGTGCCAGCAGTTACTCGATCCGCGGGCCTGGAAACACCATATATTTT.

The V and J genes are TRBV5-4 and TRBJ2-3; 7 bases agree with TRBD2. Germline CDR1 and CDR2: SGHNT and YYREEE (reference sequence). CDR3 size: 16 residues. V lost 4 bases and J lost 4; bases outside the gene matches: 12. The CDR3: CASSPPGERGSDTQYF. CDR3 nucleotides: TGTGCCAGCAGCCCGCCCGGCGAGCGGGGATCAGATACGCAGTATTTT.

This rearrangement joins TRBV6-1 to TRBJ2-2, with 10 nucleotides matching TRBD2. Germline trimming cut 1 base from V and 7 bases from J; bases unmatched to any gene: 3. CDR1 MNHNS and CDR2 SASEGT come from the germline V gene. This CDR3 spans 15 amino acids. The CDR3 nucleotides are TGTGCCAGCAGTGAAGAATTAGCGGGGGGCGGGGAGCTGTTTTTT. It yields the protein CASSEELAGGGELFF.

The genes are TRBV7-6 and TRBJ1-6; D uncertain. With 3 bases removed from V and 8 bases from J, the gap between germline ends came to 8 bases. Germline V gene lookup returns CDR1 SGHVS and CDR2 FNYEAQ. The CDR3 is 13 amino acids. CDR3 DNA sequence: TGTGCCAGCAGCTTTTTAGTTGATTCACCCCTCCACTTT. Its protein product is CASSFLVDSPLHF.

The J gene is TRBJ1-2, the V gene TRBV5-4; 8 bases map to TRBD1. CDR1 and CDR2 from the germline V gene are SGHNT and YYREEE (reference sequence). The CDR3 consists of 14 residues. The J segment lost 13 bases and the V segment lost 5 bases, leaving 16 bases of the junction unmatched. This CDR3 is CASSSGTGALELTF. The CDR3 nucleotides read TGTGCCAGCAGTTCCGGGACAGGAGCCCTGGAGCTCACCTTC.

The chain combines TRBV2 with TRBJ2-3, with D possibly TRBD2 on 6 matching bases. V gave up 6 bases and J gave up 1 base, with 17 bases separating them. This CDR3 has 16 residues. The V gene's germline CDR1 is SNHLY and CDR2 FYNNEI. The chain's CDR3 is CASRGPGVEGTDTQYF. CDR3 DNA sequence: TGTGCCAGCAGGGGACCGGGGGTGGAAGGCACAGATACGCAGTATTTT. Drawing the rest from reference TRBV2 and TRBJ2-3, the complete variable domain is EPEVTQTPSHQVTQMGQEVILRCVPISNHLYFYWYRQILGQKVEFLVSFYNNEISEKSEIFDDQFSVERPDGSNFTLKIRSTKLEDSAMYFCASRGPGVEGTDTQYFGPGTRLTVL.

The chain has TRBV11-3 and TRBJ1-1, with D hard to call. V was pared by 3 bases and J by 0 bases, with 5 bases between. The germline gives CDR1 SGHNT, CDR2 YENEEA. This CDR3 region has 13 residues. The CDR3 nucleotides are TGTGCCAGCAGCTTTAGGGTGAACACTGAAGCTTTCTTT. Translated: CASSFRVNTEAFF.

This chain joins TRBV5-1 and TRBJ2-5; 10 positions agree with TRBD1. Germline V gives CDR1 SGHRS, CDR2 YFSETQ. The J segment lost 5 bases and the V segment lost 4 bases, leaving 8 bases of the junction unmatched. This CDR3 is built from 15 residues. The CDR3, as DNA: TGCGCCAGCAGCCTAGGGACAGGGGTGAAGGAGACCCAGTACTTC. Its translation: CASSLGTGVKETQYF.

This sequence joins TRBV19 and TRBJ2-5; no firm D call. Trimming took 4 bases from V and 4 from J, leaving 4 bases between them. The CDR3 is 11 amino acids. Germline CDR1 is LNHDA and CDR2 is SQIVND (reference sequence). Written as DNA, the CDR3 is TGTGCCAGTAGTAACGGAGAGACCCAGTACTTC. It encodes CASSNGETQYF.

The chain is built from TRBV11-2 and TRBJ2-3; D gene ambiguous. Germline loops: CDR1 SGHAT, CDR2 FQNNGV. This CDR3 spans 12 amino acids. V was clipped by 4 bases and J by 5 bases, with 7 bases between them. For the CDR3, the DNA is TGTGCCAGCAGCTCTGGGGTAGATACGCAGTATTTT. Encoded protein: CASSSGVDTQYF.

V and J are TRBV7-9 and TRBJ2-7, with D hard to call. From germline, CDR1 is SEHNR and CDR2 FQNEAQ (reference sequence). V lost 0 bases and J 4 bases, leaving 13 bases between the germline ends. This CDR3 has 15 residues. The CDR3 nucleotides read TGTGCCAGCAGCTTAGCCTTTGATTCAAAATACGAGCAGTACTTC. Its translation: CASSLAFDSKYEQYF.

The V and J genes are TRBV11-2 and TRBJ2-7, with TRBD1 identical over 10 bases. With 1 base clipped from V and 3 bases from J, the junction kept 3 bases outside the gene matches. The CDR3 runs 15 residues. Germline-derived CDR1 and CDR2 are SGHAT and FQNNGV. CDR3 nucleotide sequence: TGTGCCAGCAGCTTAGCCGGGACAGGGGACTACGAGCAGTACGTC. Encoded protein: CASSLAGTGDYEQYV.

The V and J genes are TRBV6-1 and TRBJ1-2; 8 bases line up with TRBD1. This CDR3 has 15 residues. J lost 1 base, V lost 7 bases, and 8 bases had no gene match. Germline values: CDR1 MNHNS, CDR2 SASEGT. The CDR3: CASNGRDRINYGYTF. Written as DNA, the CDR3 is TGTGCCAGCAACGGGCGGGACAGGATTAACTATGGCTACACCTTC.

The chain has TRBV10-3 and TRBJ1-2; the match to TRBD1 covers 9 bases. The V and J ends lost 5 bases and 5 bases, in that order; junction bases with no gene match: 12. The CDR3 spans 16 residues. From germline, CDR1 is ENHRY and CDR2 SYGVKD. The CDR3: CAISSSRDRDDYGYTF. The CDR3 DNA follows: TGTGCCATCAGTTCGTCCCGGGACAGGGACGATTATGGCTACACCTTC.

The rearrangement uses TRBV2 and TRBJ2-7, with a weak D call TRBD1 (6 bases). The CDR3 has 12 amino acids. Germline assignment: CDR1 SNHLY and CDR2 FYNNEI. The ends were cut back, 6 bases at V and 3 bases at J, with 9 bases in the middle. Here the CDR3 DNA reads TGTGCCAGCAGCGGACAGAACTACGAGCAGTACGTC. Translating it yields CASSGQNYEQYV.

The CDR3 sequence is CASKTSRDSGTEAFF. In DNA form, the CDR3 reads TGTGCCAGTAAGACGAGCCGGGACAGTGGGACTGAAGCTTTCTTT. The V gene is TRBV19, the J gene TRBJ1-1, with 7 bases matching TRBD1. Trimming at V came to 7 bases and at J to 5 bases, leaving 13 bases not matched to a gene. The germline gives CDR1 LNHDA, CDR2 SQIVND (reference sequence). This CDR3 comprises 15 residues.

The CDR3 DNA is TGCGCCAGCAGTCCTGATCCGGGGCCCGTGCAGTACTTC. As protein: CASSPDPGPVQYF. The V and J genes are TRBV5-1 and TRBJ2-7; D may match TRBD1 or TRBD2 (5 bases each). Trimming left V 5 bases short and J 9 bases short, with 18 bases between. The germline CDR1 and CDR2 sequences are SGHRS and YFSETQ. The CDR3 is 13 residues long.

The chain is built from TRBV15 and TRBJ1-6, with TRBD1 identical over 8 bases. Trimming took 5 bases from V and 9 from J; bases not matched to a gene: 6. Germline V gene sequence: CDR1 LNHNV, CDR2 YYDKDF (reference sequence). The CDR3 sequence is 14 residues long. In DNA, the CDR3 is TGTGCCACCAGCTCTGGACAGGGAAGTTCACCCCTCCACTTT. The encoded protein is CATSSGQGSSPLHF.

This chain links TRBV19 with TRBJ1-2, with a tentative D call TRBD1 (5 bases). This CDR3 region has 12 residues. The ends were cut back, 5 bases at V and 4 bases at J, with 8 bases in the middle. Germline V CDR1 and CDR2: LNHDA, SQIVND (reference sequence). CDR3: CASSAGPYGYTF. The CDR3 DNA is TGTGCCAGTAGTGCGGGGCCCTATGGCTACACCTTC.

V and J are TRBV27 and TRBJ1-5, with TRBD1 as a possible D gene (6 bases). The germline gives CDR1 MNHEY, CDR2 SMNVEV (reference sequence). Deletions cut 3 bases from V and 6 bases from J, with 12 bases between. The CDR3 contains 14 residues. The CDR3 reads CASSFSGAGQPQHF. CDR3 sequence (DNA): TGTGCCAGCAGTTTCTCAGGGGCCGGTCAGCCCCAGCATTTT.

The genes are TRBV10-2 and TRBJ2-2; D is possibly TRBD1 (5 bases). This CDR3 comprises 15 residues. CDR1 and CDR2 (germline): WSHSY, SAAADI. Trimming took 6 bases from V and 0 from J, leaving 11 bases between them. The CDR3, as DNA: TGCGCCAGCAGGAAAAGGGGTGCGAACACCGGGGAGCTGTTTTTT. Its protein product is CASRKRGANTGELFF.

The V and J genes are TRBV20-1 and TRBJ2-5; D is undetermined. The CDR3 has 11 amino acids. Germline-derived CDR1 and CDR2 are DFQATT and SNEGSKA (reference sequence). CDR3 bases: TGCAGCATACGGCGGCAAGAGACCCAGTACTTC. Translation gives CSIRRQETQYF.

The chain carries TRBV9 and TRBJ2-1; perhaps TRBD2 as D (5 bases). The ends were cut back, 2 bases at V and 2 bases at J, with 14 bases in the middle. CDR1 and CDR2 (germline): SGDLS, YYNGEE. The CDR3 consists of 16 residues. The CDR3 nucleotides read TGTGCCAGCAGCGTTGATGGACGGGGAACCTACAATGAGCAGTTCTTC. Translation gives CASSVDGRGTYNEQFF.

The rearrangement uses TRBV4-1 and TRBJ2-3; D perhaps matches TRBD2 (5 bases). The CDR3 has 15 residues. Germline-derived CDR1 and CDR2 are MGHRA and YSYEKL. V was trimmed by 2 bases and J by 2 bases, leaving 11 bases between them. This CDR3 is CASSQPGSVTDTQYF. Here the CDR3 DNA reads TGCGCCAGCAGCCAACCTGGGAGCGTCACAGATACGCAGTATTTT.

This clone has a single count. The rearrangement uses TRBV19 and TRBJ1-2; D gene ambiguous. The CDR3 runs 10 residues. CDR1 LNHDA and CDR2 SQIVND come from the germline V gene (reference sequence). CDR3 residues: CATAEGGYTF. The CDR3 coding sequence is TGTGCGACGGCGGAAGGAGGCTACACCTTC. Full variable domain (missing parts from reference TRBV19 and TRBJ1-2): DGGITQSPKYLFRKEGQNVTLSCEQNLNHDAMYWYRQDPGQGLRLIYYSQIVNDFQKGDIAEGYSVSREKKESFPLTVTSAQKNPTAFYLCATAEGGYTFGSGTRLTVV.

The CDR3 reads CASRQPGQINYGYTF. CDR3 nucleotide sequence: TGTGCCAGCAGGCAACCGGGACAGATAAACTATGGCTACACCTTC. The chain joins TRBV6-1 to TRBJ1-2; 7 nucleotides agree with TRBD1. Germline V gene sequence: CDR1 MNHNS, CDR2 SASEGT. V dropped 6 bases and J dropped 2; count of bases not matched to a gene: 9. This CDR3 comprises 15 residues.